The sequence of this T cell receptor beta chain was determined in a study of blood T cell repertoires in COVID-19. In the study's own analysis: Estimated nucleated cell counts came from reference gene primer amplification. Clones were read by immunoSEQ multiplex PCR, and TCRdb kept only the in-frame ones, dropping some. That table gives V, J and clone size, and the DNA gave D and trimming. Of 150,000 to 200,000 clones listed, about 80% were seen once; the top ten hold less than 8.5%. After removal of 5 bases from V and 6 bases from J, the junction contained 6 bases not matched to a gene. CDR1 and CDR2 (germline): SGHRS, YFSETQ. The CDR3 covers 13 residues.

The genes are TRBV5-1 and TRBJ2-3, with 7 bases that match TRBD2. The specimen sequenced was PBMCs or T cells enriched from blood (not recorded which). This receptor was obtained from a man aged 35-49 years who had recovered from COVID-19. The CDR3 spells CASSLSGRDTQYF. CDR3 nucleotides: TGCGCCAGCAGTTTATCCGGGAGGGATACGCAGTATTTT.